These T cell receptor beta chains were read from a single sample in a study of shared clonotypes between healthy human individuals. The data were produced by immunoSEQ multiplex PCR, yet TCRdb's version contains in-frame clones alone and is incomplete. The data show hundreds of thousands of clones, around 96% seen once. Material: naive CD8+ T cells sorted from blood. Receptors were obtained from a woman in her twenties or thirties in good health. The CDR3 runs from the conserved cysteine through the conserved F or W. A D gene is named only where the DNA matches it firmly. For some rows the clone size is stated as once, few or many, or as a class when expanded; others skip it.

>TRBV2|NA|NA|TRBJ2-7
TGTGCCAGCAGTCAAGGGACGGGGTACGAGCAGTACTTC
CASSQGTGYEQYF
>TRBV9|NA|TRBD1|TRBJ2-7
TGTGCCAGCAGCGTAGGACAGGGTTTTGCCTACGAGCAGTACTTC
CASSVGQGFAYEQYF
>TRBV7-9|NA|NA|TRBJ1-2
TGTGCCAGCAGCTGGACAGAATCTAACTATGGCTACACCTTC
CASSWTESNYGYTF
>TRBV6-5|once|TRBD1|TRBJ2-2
TGTGCCAGCAGTTTTTCAGGGGGCGTATGGACCGGGGAGCTGTTTTTT
CASSFSGGVWTGELFF
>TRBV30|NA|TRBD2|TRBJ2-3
TGTGCCTGGAGTCAGGGAGGGGGCACAGATACGCAGTATTTT
CAWSQGGGTDTQYF
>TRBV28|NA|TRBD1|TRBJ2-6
TGTGCCAGCAGTTTTTGGTCGTCAACAGGGGGCCCTGGGGCCAACGTCCTGACTTTC
CASSFWSSTGGPGANVLTF
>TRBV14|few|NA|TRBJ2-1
TGTGCCAGCAGCCCAGACGATACCTACAATGAGCAGTTCTTC
CASSPDDTYNEQFF
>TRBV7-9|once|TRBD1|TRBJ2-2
TGTGCCAGCAGCTACGACAGGGGCACCGGGGAGCTGTTTTTT
CASSYDRGTGELFF
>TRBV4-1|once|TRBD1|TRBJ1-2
TGCGCCAGCAGCCCACAGGGGACCCCCTATGGCTACACCTTC
CASSPQGTPYGYTF
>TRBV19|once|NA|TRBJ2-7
TGTGCCAGTAGTATAACTCCGGGAGAAACCTACGAGCAGTACTTC
CASSITPGETYEQYF
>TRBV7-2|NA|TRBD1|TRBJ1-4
TGTGCCAGCAGCTTAGTCCCAGGGGGCGCCAATGAAAAACTGTTTTTT
CASSLVPGGANEKLFF
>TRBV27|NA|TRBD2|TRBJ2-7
TGTGCCAGCAGCGGGACTAAAAGCTCCTACGAGCAGTACTTC
CASSGTKSSYEQYF
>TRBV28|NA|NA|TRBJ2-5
TGTGCCAGCAGTCGGACAGAGATCCAAGAGACCCAGTACTTC
CASSRTEIQETQYF
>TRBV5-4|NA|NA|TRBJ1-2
TGTGCCAGCAGCTCAGATCCAGGAGCTAACTATGGCTACACCTTC
CASSSDPGANYGYTF
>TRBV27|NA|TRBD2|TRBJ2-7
TGTGCCAGCAGTTCCGGGACTAGCGGACGCTACGAGCAGTACTTC
CASSSGTSGRYEQYF
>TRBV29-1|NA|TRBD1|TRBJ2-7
TGCAGCGTTTGCTTTAGGGACAGGGGACACGAGCAGTACTTC
CSVCFRDRGHEQYF
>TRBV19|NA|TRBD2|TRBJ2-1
TGTGCCAGTAGTACCCTCAGCGGGAGCTCCTACAATGAGCAGTTCTTC
CASSTLSGSSYNEQFF
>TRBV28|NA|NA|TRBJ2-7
TGTGCCAGCAGCCTGTATGGGGTTGCCTACGAGCAGTACTTC
CASSLYGVAYEQYF
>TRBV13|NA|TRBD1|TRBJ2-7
TGTGCCAGCAGCCCCCAGACAGGGGTCTTGGGCGAGCAGTACTTC
CASSPQTGVLGEQYF
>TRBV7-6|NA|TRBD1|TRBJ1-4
TGTGCCAGCAGCTTAAGGACAGGGGGCGCGATGGTTAATGAAAAACTGTTTTTT
CASSLRTGGAMVNEKLFF
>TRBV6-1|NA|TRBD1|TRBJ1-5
TGTGCCAGCAGTGAAGCGAACAGGGGCGTCCATCAGCCCCAGCATTTT
CASSEANRGVHQPQHF
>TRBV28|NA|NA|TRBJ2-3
TGTGCCAGCAAAGAGGTTGGTACGCAGTATTTT
CASKEVGTQYF
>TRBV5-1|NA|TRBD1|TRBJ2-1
TGCGCCAGCAGCCGGGACAGCTACAATGAGCAGTTCTTC
CASSRDSYNEQFF
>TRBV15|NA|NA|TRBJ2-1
TGTGCCACCAGCAGAACCCTTGACTTTTACGATGAGCAGTTCTTC
CATSRTLDFYDEQFF
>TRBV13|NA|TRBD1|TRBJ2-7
TGTGCCAGCAGCTCCGGGACAGGGCGCTACGAGCAGTACTTC
CASSSGTGRYEQYF